This T cell receptor beta chain was sequenced during a study of blood T cells in healthy people across ages. Background on the study: About one barcoded beta molecule per two T cells came from capture by template switching.

Study-level findings and limits: With unsorted PBMCs, a conclusive comparison of naive versus antigen-experienced cells was not possible.

Concerning this clonotype itself: Its antigen is undetermined.

Through a sample-barcoded 5' primer and a J-beta primer mix, a second PCR was run for roughly 7 to 11 cycles. Each cDNA molecule was tagged by a template-switch adaptor with 12 random nucleotides. Using its own MiXCR run on the 5' RACE reads, TCRdb lists one record per CDR3 protein. This table holds some 940,000 distinct CDR3 sequences, roughly 29% found once. The same sample was also used in a study of T cells of mothers and their children. That work adds: Normalized overlap was always slightly, never significantly, higher in related than unrelated mother-child pairs.

This TCR was recovered from a middle-aged woman in good health. Sequenced input: blood.

CDR3 coding DNA: TGTGCCAGCACCGTGCAGGGGATGGGCTACACCTTC. Its protein is CASTVQGMGYTF. J is TRBJ1-2 and V is TRBV12-3 or TRBV12-4, with D tentatively TRBD1 (6 bases). This CDR3 region has 12 residues. V was pared by 7 bases and J by 8 bases, with 14 bases between.